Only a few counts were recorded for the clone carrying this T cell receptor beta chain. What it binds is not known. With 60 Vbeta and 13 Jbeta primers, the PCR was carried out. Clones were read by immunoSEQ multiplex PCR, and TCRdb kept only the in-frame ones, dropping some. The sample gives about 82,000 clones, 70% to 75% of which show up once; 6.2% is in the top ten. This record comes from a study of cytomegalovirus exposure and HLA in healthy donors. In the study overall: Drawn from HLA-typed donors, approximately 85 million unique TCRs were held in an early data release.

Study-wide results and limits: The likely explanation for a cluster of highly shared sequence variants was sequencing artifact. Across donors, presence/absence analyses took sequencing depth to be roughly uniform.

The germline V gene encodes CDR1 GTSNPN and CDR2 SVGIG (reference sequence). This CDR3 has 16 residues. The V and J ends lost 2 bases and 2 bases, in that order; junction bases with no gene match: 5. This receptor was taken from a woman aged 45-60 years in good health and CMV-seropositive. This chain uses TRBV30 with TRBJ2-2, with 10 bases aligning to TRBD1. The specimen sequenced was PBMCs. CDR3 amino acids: CAWSPRDRGNTGELFF. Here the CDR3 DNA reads TGTGCCTGGAGTCCCCGGGACAGGGGTAACACCGGGGAGCTGTTTTTT.